This TCR beta chain was identified in a study of OX40 agonist ivuxolimab in advanced cancers. In the study overall: Antecedent anti-PD-1, anti-PD-L1 or anti-CTLA-4 therapy was permissible, with 35% to 40% having received some. One patient with hepatocellular carcinoma and two with cutaneous melanoma, three in all, had partial responses. Study-level findings and limits: Expanded clones tended on average to be more numerous among CD8+ T cells than CD4+. Individuals who were partial responders at 0.1-3.0 mg/kg had clonal expansion that ranked among the lowest.

In the case of this clone: Its antigen is unknown.

Clones were read by immunoSEQ multiplex PCR, and TCRdb kept only the in-frame ones, dropping some. This sample carries approximately 100,000 clones, approximately 85% of them seen once, and the ten largest clones take 3.8%. The V gene lost 8 bases and the J gene lost 4 bases, with 17 bases spanning the gap. Germline V gives CDR1 SNHLY, CDR2 FYNNEI. This CDR3 comprises 14 residues. The input for sequencing was CD4+ or CD8+ T cells sorted from blood, taken in a trial of the OX40 agonist ivuxolimab. The gene calls are TRBV2 and TRBJ1-2; weak D call: TRBD1 (5 bases). This sequence originates from an adult with an advanced solid tumor such as melanoma, head and neck, liver or kidney cancer. CDR3 nucleotide sequence: TGTGCCAGCCTACTTGCGGAGGGGATCTATGGCTACACCTTC. Protein sequence: CASLLAEGIYGYTF.